A single sample gave rise to the 25 T cell receptor beta chains below, sequenced in a study of HIV-infected patients and healthy controls. cDNA was made from about 500 ng RNA using alpha and beta constant primers. Alpha and beta chain libraries were made separately by chain-specific third strand synthesis with multiplexing indices. TCRdb re-called the 5' RACE reads with MiXCR, one entry per CDR3 protein. The sample records 4,000 to 4,500 distinct CDR3 sequences, roughly 9% being singletons. Antiretroviral therapy had run roughly three months, about 14 weeks, before follow-up blood collection. No cell fractionation was done, so the repertoire covers all unsorted peripheral blood T cells. Sequenced here: blood, sampled during antiretroviral therapy. All receptors come from an adult with HIV infection.

This clonotype showed up many times. V usage is TRBV7-3 and J usage is TRBJ2-3; 8 positions agree with TRBD1. Trimming at V came to 4 bases and at J to 4 bases, leaving 10 bases not matched to a gene. This CDR3 has 16 residues. CDR1 is SGHTA, CDR2 FQGTGA, per germline. This CDR3 is CASSSGDRGWADTQYF. The CDR3 nucleotides read TGTGCCAGCAGCTCCGGAGACAGGGGTTGGGCAGATACGCAGTATTTT. Full variable domain (outside the CDR3, taken from reference TRBV7-3 and TRBJ2-3): GAGVSQTPSNKVTEKGKYVELRCDPISGHTALYWYRQSLGQGPEFLIYFQGTGAADDSGLPNDRFFAVRPEGSVSTLKIQRTERGDSAVYLCASSSGDRGWADTQYFGPGTRLTVL.

By proportion, this clonotype is medium-sized. V and J are TRBV14 and TRBJ2-1; D possibly matches TRBD1 or TRBD2 (5 bases each). The CDR3 extends over 16 amino acids. The V and J ends lost 1 base and 12 bases respectively, with 22 bases between them. Per germline, CDR1 SGHDN and CDR2 FVKESK. The CDR3 region is CASSQAPRTPRAAQFF. The CDR3, as DNA: TGTGCCAGCAGCCAAGCCCCCCGGACACCCAGAGCGGCGCAGTTCTTC.

V is TRBV11-1 and J is TRBJ1-3; no reliable D call. With 5 bases removed from V and 5 bases from J, the gap between germline ends came to 19 bases. Germline V CDR1 and CDR2: SGHAT, FQDESV (reference sequence). CDR3 length: 16 residues. This CDR3 is CASSPKPGIARNTIYF. In DNA form, the CDR3 reads TGTGCCAGCAGCCCGAAACCGGGAATCGCGAGAAACACCATATATTTT.

The chain joins TRBV6-2 or TRBV6-3 to TRBJ2-1; TRBD2 might be the D (7 bases). The ends were cut back, 8 bases at V and 5 bases at J, with 25 bases in the middle. Germline V gene sequence: CDR1 MNHEY, CDR2 SVGEGT. The CDR3 consists of 17 residues. CDR3 nucleotide sequence: TGTGCCAGCTGGGGGCGTGCGGCGGGGGACTTAAACAATGAGCAGTTCTTC. Protein product: CASWGRAAGDLNNEQFF.

This clonotype was recorded many times. V gene TRBV6-6 combines with J gene TRBJ2-5; no definite D call. The CDR3 spans 14 residues. Trimming took 5 bases from V and 5 from J, leaving 15 bases between them. CDR1 and CDR2 (germline): MNHNY, SVGAGI (reference sequence). The CDR3 nucleotides read TGTGCCAGCAGTCTCCTGGGGTCCCCTGAGACCCAGTACTTC. Its protein is CASSLLGSPETQYF.

J is TRBJ1-1 and V is TRBV6-6; D unclear. V was cut by 10 bases and J by 4 bases, with 16 bases left in between. There are 13 residues in the CDR3. Germline assignment: CDR1 MNHNY and CDR2 SVGAGI (reference sequence). CDR3 protein: CATGLRVSTEAFF. CDR3 in DNA: TGTGCCACCGGGTTGCGAGTGAGCACTGAAGCTTTCTTT.

In regard to this clonotype: The limits of the CDR3 on the DNA are not certain, so only TCRdb's listed CDR3 is given. V usage is TRBV2 and J usage is TRBJ1-4; the table's D call, TRBD1, was not checked against the DNA. Termini included, the CDR3 measures 15 amino acids. Germline CDR1 SNHLY, CDR2 FYNNEI. CDR3 amino acids: CASSILGQPDEKLFF.

This clonotype is medium-sized. The genes are TRBV7-3 and TRBJ1-1; D gene unclear. V was trimmed by 3 bases and J by 4 bases, leaving 12 bases between them. The CDR3 runs 14 residues. Looked up from germline, CDR1 is SGHTA and CDR2 is FQGTGA. Written as DNA, the CDR3 is TGTGCCAGCAGCTTGAGTTTCTTATCCACTGAAGCTTTCTTT. This sequence encodes CASSLSFLSTEAFF. The full variable domain, completed using reference TRBV7-3 and TRBJ1-1, is GAGVSQTPSNKVTEKGKYVELRCDPISGHTALYWYRQSLGQGPEFLIYFQGTGAADDSGLPNDRFFAVRPEGSVSTLKIQRTERGDSAVYLCASSLSFLSTEAFFGQGTRLTVV.

This clonotype was seen a handful of times. The chain recombines TRBV5-1 with TRBJ2-2, with D perhaps matching TRBD2 (6 bases). Germline loops: CDR1 SGHRS, CDR2 YFSETQ. The CDR3 consists of 14 residues. V shed 5 bases and J shed 7 bases, with 15 bases lying between them. The chain's CDR3 is CASSMSEGLGELFF. The CDR3 DNA reads TGCGCCAGCAGTATGTCGGAGGGTCTCGGGGAGCTGTTTTTT. Full variable domain (remainder filled in from reference TRBV5-1 and TRBJ2-2): KAGVTQTPRYLIKTRGQQVTLSCSPISGHRSVSWYQQTPGQGLQFLFEYFSETQRNKGNFPGRFSGRQFSNSRSEMNVSTLELGDSALYLCASSMSEGLGELFFGEGSRLTVL.

This clonotype was detected ten times or more. The chain combines TRBV9 with TRBJ1-5; no clear D gene. V was shortened by 3 bases and J by 5 bases, with 6 bases between the two germline ends. CDR3 size: 12 residues. Germline V gives CDR1 SGDLS, CDR2 YYNGEE. CDR3 amino acids: CASSAGDQPQHF. CDR3 coding DNA: TGTGCCAGCAGCGCGGGAGATCAGCCCCAGCATTTT.

The chain combines TRBV3-1 with TRBJ2-7; 11 bases are shared with TRBD1. Germline V gene data show CDR1 as LGHDT and CDR2 as YNNKEL (reference sequence). V was pared by 5 bases and J by 3 bases, with 6 bases of the junction left unmatched. This CDR3 is built from 15 residues. CDR3 DNA: TGTGCCAGCAGCGAATCTGGGACAGGGGGCTACGAGCAGTACTTC. It yields the protein CASSESGTGGYEQYF.

This clonotype has a count of ten or more. The chain uses TRBV12-3 or TRBV12-4 and TRBJ2-7; 8 bases match TRBD1. V shed 6 bases, J shed 5 bases, and the junction held 12 bases outside the gene matches. The CDR3 length is 15 residues. The CDR3 is CASRRATGDIHEQYF. The CDR3, as DNA: TGTGCCAGCAGGAGAGCGACAGGGGACATCCACGAGCAGTACTTC.

By proportion, this clonotype is hyperexpanded. J is TRBJ2-1 and V is TRBV9; tentatively, D is TRBD2 (5 bases). Germline-derived CDR1 and CDR2 are SGDLS and YYNGEE. CDR3 length equals 13 residues. Trimming took off 4 bases at V and 6 bases at J, with 11 bases between the two ends. The CDR3 here is CASSPSTSNEQFF. CDR3 DNA: TGTGCCAGCAGCCCGTCTACTAGCAATGAGCAGTTCTTC.

This clonotype is categorized as medium-sized. The chain has TRBV12-3 or TRBV12-4 and TRBJ1-5; TRBD1 aligns across 9 bases. V lost 6 bases and J lost 5; bases outside the gene matches: 8. This CDR3 has 15 residues. CDR3: CASSSTGGTHQPQHF. Here the CDR3 DNA reads TGTGCCAGCAGCAGTACAGGGGGCACTCATCAGCCCCAGCATTTT.

This clonotype was found many times. The V and J genes are TRBV30 and TRBJ1-2; no definite D call. Trimming took 7 bases from V and 6 from J, leaving 12 bases between them. Per germline, CDR1 GTSNPN and CDR2 SVGIG (reference sequence). CDR3 length equals 11 residues. The CDR3 DNA follows: TGTGCCTCGACTCCCTCCGATGGCTACACCTTC. Translated: CASTPSDGYTF.

This clonotype was counted ten times or more. The rearrangement uses TRBV5-4 and TRBJ2-5; the D gene is possibly TRBD2 (6 bases). Trimming cost V 0 bases and J 2 bases, with 8 bases left between them. CDR3 length equals 14 residues. CDR1 is SGHNT, CDR2 YYREEE, per germline (reference sequence). This chain's CDR3 is CASSLGREQETQYF. The CDR3, as DNA: TGTGCCAGCAGCTTGGGGAGGGAACAAGAGACCCAGTACTTC.

By share of the sample, this clonotype is medium-sized. The chain couples TRBV6-1 to TRBJ2-7; perhaps TRBD1 as D (5 bases). The CDR3 consists of 14 residues. Germline V gene lookup returns CDR1 MNHNS and CDR2 SASEGT. Between the trimmed V and J ends, which lost 10 bases and 3 bases, there was a span of 19 bases. The CDR3 region is CATYSRAGFYEQYF. In DNA, the CDR3 is TGTGCCACCTACTCCAGGGCAGGGTTCTACGAGCAGTACTTC.

This clonotype is termed medium-sized. The junction shows a germline mismatch at one end, possibly a read error. V gene TRBV7-7 combines with J gene TRBJ2-5; D is uncertain. Per the germline V gene, CDR1 is SSHAT and CDR2 is FNYEAQ (reference sequence). CDR3 length: 15 residues. The CDR3: CASSPAPGTSETQYF. The CDR3 DNA sequence: TGTGCTAGCAGCCCGGCCCCAGGCACCTCAGAGACCCAGTACTTC.

This clonotype has at least ten counts. This chain joins TRBV5-6 and TRBJ2-7, with D uncertain. Between the trimmed V and J ends, which lost 4 bases and 0 bases, there was a span of 11 bases. The CDR3 has 14 amino acids. Germline loops: CDR1 SGHDT, CDR2 YYEEEE. The CDR3 nucleotides read TGTGCCAGCAGCCTGAGACCGGCCTCCTACGAGCAGTACTTC. Translation: CASSLRPASYEQYF.

This clonotype is classed as medium-sized. V usage is TRBV4-1 and J usage is TRBJ2-2; 7 bases match TRBD1. The length of the CDR3 is 15 residues. Germline V CDR1 and CDR2: MGHRA, YSYEKL. The V gene end was trimmed by 6 bases and the J gene end by 1 base; junction bases not matched to a gene: 5. The CDR3 DNA reads TGCGCCAGCAGACCCGGACAGGTGAACACCGGGGAGCTGTTTTTT. Amino acid sequence: CASRPGQVNTGELFF.

The chain is built from TRBV12-3 or TRBV12-4 and TRBJ2-2; no clear D gene. This CDR3 is built from 13 residues. The germline V and J ends were trimmed by 4 bases and 7 bases, with 10 bases remaining between them. The CDR3 DNA reads as TGTGCCAGCAGTTCACCAATCGACGGGGAGCTGTTTTTT. It yields the protein CASSSPIDGELFF.

This clonotype came up many times. V gene TRBV5-1 combines with J gene TRBJ2-2; D is perhaps TRBD2 (5 bases). V gave up 4 bases and J gave up 6 bases, with 19 bases separating them. The CDR3 spans 16 residues. Germline CDR1 reads SGHRS; CDR2 reads YFSETQ. CDR3 DNA sequence: TGCGCCAGCAGCCCCTCCGGGCTGGGAGTCCCCGGGGAGCTGTTTTTT. Amino acid sequence: CASSPSGLGVPGELFF. Full variable domain (remainder filled in from reference TRBV5-1 and TRBJ2-2): KAGVTQTPRYLIKTRGQQVTLSCSPISGHRSVSWYQQTPGQGLQFLFEYFSETQRNKGNFPGRFSGRQFSNSRSEMNVSTLELGDSALYLCASSPSGLGVPGELFFGEGSRLTVL.

This clonotype was seen ten or more times. This chain links TRBV6-6 with TRBJ2-2; D ambiguous. Trimming pared 11 bases from V and 2 bases from J, leaving 21 bases between. The CDR3 has 16 amino acids. Germline-derived CDR1 and CDR2 are MNHNY and SVGAGI (reference sequence). The CDR3, as DNA: TGTGCCGTACCGTCGTGGGAATCCCACAACACCGGGGAGCTGTTTTTT. Protein: CAVPSWESHNTGELFF.

This clonotype came up many times. The chain recombines TRBV7-2 with TRBJ2-2; D is unresolved. CDR3 length equals 10 residues. Trimming pared 8 bases from V and 3 bases from J, leaving 1 base between. CDR1 is SGHTA and CDR2 is FQGNSA in the germline V gene. The CDR3 bases are TGTGCCAGCCACACCGGGGAGCTGTTTTTT. Translation gives CASHTGELFF.

In this sample, this clonotype turned up many times. The V call is TRBV12-3 or TRBV12-4, the J call TRBJ1-2, with D unresolved. Between the trimmed V and J ends, which lost 5 bases and 1 base, there was a span of 17 bases. This CDR3 spans 16 amino acids. The CDR3 loop is CASSPYSGFINYGYTF. DNA of the CDR3: TGTGCCAGCAGTCCATACTCCGGGTTTATTAACTATGGCTACACCTTC.